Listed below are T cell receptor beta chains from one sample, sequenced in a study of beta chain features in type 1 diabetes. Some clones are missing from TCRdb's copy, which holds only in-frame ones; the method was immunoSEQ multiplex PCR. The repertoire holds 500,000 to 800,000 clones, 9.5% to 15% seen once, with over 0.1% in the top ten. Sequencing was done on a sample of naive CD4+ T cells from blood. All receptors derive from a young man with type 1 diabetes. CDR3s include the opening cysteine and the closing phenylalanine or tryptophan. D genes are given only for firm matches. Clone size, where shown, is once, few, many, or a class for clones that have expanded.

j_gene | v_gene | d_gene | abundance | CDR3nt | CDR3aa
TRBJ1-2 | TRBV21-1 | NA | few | TGTGCCAGCAGCCCAGGCGCAGGCGGCTACACCTTC | CASSPGAGGYTF
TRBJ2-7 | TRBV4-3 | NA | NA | TGCGCCAGCAGCCAAGATCTACAGTCCTACGAGCAGTACTTC | CASSQDLQSYEQYF
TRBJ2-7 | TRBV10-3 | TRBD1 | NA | TGTGCCATCAGTACCGGGACAGGGACCTACGAGCAGTACTTC | CAISTGTGTYEQYF
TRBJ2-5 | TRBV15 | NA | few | TGTGCCACCAGTATCCCCGGCAGGGGAAGGGGCGAGACCCAGTACTTC | CATSIPGRGRGETQYF
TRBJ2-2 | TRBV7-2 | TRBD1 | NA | TGTGCCAGCAGCTTGGACAGGGGATACACCGGGGAGCTGTTTTTT | CASSLDRGYTGELFF
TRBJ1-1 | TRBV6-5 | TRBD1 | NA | TGTGCCAGCAGTTATGACAGGGTCACTGAAGCTTTCTTT | CASSYDRVTEAFF
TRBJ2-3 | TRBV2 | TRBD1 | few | TGTGCCAGCAGGGGACAGTCAGATACGCAGTATTTT | CASRGQSDTQYF
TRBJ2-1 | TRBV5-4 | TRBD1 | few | TGTGCCAGCAGCTCCCGGGACAGGGTCTACAATGAGCAGTTCTTC | CASSSRDRVYNEQFF
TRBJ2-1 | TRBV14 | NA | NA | TGTGCCAGCAGCCAAGATCGCCGGATGAGCTCCTACAATGAGCAGTTCTTC | CASSQDRRMSSYNEQFF
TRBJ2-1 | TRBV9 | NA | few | TGTGCCAGCAGCGCCTTTGAAGCGGCATCCTACAATGAGCAGTTCTTC | CASSAFEAASYNEQFF
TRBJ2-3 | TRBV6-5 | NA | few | TGTGCCAGCACCGGAAGCACAGATACGCAGTATTTT | CASTGSTDTQYF
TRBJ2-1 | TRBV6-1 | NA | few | TGTGCCAGCAGTGAGACAGTTAATGAGCAGTTCTTC | CASSETVNEQFF
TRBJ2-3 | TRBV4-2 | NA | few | TGTGCCAGCAGCCAAGATTCTCAGGGGCGCGTAGATACGCAGTATTTT | CASSQDSQGRVDTQYF
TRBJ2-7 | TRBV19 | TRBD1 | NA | TGTGCCAGTAGTGATAGGGACAGGAGGGAGCAGTACTTC | CASSDRDRREQYF
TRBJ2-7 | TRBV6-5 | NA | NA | TGTGCCAGCAGTTACTCGACCCACGAGGGGTACTTC | CASSYSTHEGYF
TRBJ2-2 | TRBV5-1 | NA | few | TGCGCCAGCAGCTCCTTCGGGGGGGAGCTGTTTTTT | CASSSFGGELFF
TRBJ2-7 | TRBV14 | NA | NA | TGTGCCAGCAGCCAAGATCGGCAGGGGCGACTTTACTACGAGCAGTACTTC | CASSQDRQGRLYYEQYF
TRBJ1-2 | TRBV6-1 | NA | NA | TGTGCCAGCAGTGAACAGGGAGCTAACTATGGCTACACCTTC | CASSEQGANYGYTF
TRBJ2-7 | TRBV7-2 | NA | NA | TGTGCCAGCAGCGCAGCTAGAAATTCGTTACAGCAGTACTTC | CASSAARNSLQQYF
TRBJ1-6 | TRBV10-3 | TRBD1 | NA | TGTGCCACTCAGGGGGCGGATTCACCCCTCCACTTT | CATQGADSPLHF
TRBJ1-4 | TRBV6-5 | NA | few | TGTGCCAGCAGCGCCGGGACAAGGGAAAAACTGTTTTTT | CASSAGTREKLFF
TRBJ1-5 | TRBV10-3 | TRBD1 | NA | TGTGCCATCAGTGAGGGGGGACAGGGAAGACAGCCCCAGCATTTT | CAISEGGQGRQPQHF
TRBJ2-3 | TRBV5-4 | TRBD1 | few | TGTGCCAGCAGCATCGGACAGGTCAGCACAGATACGCAGTATTTT | CASSIGQVSTDTQYF